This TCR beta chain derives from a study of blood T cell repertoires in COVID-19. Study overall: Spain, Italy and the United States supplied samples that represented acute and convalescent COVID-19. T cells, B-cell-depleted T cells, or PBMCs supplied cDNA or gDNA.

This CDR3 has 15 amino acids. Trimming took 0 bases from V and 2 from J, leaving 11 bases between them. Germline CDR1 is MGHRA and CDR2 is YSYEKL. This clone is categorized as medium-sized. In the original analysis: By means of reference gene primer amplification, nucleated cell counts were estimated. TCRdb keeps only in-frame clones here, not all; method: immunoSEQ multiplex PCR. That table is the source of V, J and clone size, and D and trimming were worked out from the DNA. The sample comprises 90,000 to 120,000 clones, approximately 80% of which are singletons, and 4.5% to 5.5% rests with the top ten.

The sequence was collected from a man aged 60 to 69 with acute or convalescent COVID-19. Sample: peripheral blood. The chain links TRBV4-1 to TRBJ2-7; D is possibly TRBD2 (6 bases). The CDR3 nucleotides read TGCGCCAGCAGCCAAGATTTTCCGGGGGCCTACGAGCAGTACTTC. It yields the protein CASSQDFPGAYEQYF.